The source of this T cell receptor beta chain is a study of blood T cell repertoires in COVID-19. The CDR3 runs to 16 residues. Germline lookup yields CDR1 SGHTA and CDR2 FQGTGA. V lost 1 base and J 1 base, leaving 10 bases between the germline ends. Sequencing was performed with immunoSEQ multiplex PCR; in TCRdb, only in-frame clones are kept and a portion is missing. The sample consists of about 380,000 clones, 85% of them appearing once. The source is a woman between 18 and 29 years old with acute or convalescent COVID-19. Sample: peripheral blood. The rearrangement joins TRBV7-3 to TRBJ2-2; D remains unclear. The CDR3 region has the DNA TGTGCCAGCAGCTTAAATAATGCAGGGAACACCGGGGAGCTGTTTTTT. Translation gives CASSLNNAGNTGELFF.